The clone carrying this TCR beta chain was seen a handful of times. This sample stems from a study of blood T cell repertoires in COVID-19. Turning to the study itself: Both acute and convalescent COVID-19 samples were obtained from the United States, Italy and Spain.

This CDR3 is built from 13 residues. CDR1 WNHNN and CDR2 SYGVQD come from the germline V gene (reference sequence). V was clipped by 4 bases and J by 7 bases; unmatched bases: 6. Profiled with immunoSEQ multiplex PCR; TCRdb holds only in-frame clones, not every one. The table includes approximately 380,000 clones, 85% detected once. The receptor comes from a woman in her late teens or twenties with acute or convalescent COVID-19. The specimen was peripheral blood. The chain recombines TRBV10-1 with TRBJ1-1; 7 nucleotides match TRBD1. DNA for the CDR3: TGCGCCAGCAGTGCAGGGACAGCCCTTGAAGCTTTCTTT. Its protein is CASSAGTALEAFF.